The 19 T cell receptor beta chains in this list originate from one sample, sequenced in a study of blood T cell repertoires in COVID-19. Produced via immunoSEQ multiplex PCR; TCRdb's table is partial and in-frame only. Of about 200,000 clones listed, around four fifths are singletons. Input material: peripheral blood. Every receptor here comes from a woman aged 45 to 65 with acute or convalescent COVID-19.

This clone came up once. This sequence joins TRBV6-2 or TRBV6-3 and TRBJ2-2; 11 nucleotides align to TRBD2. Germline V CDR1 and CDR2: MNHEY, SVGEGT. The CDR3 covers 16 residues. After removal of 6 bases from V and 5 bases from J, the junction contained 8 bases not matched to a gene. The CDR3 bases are TGTGCCAGCAGCCCTACTAGCGGGAGAGTTACCGGGGAGCTGTTTTTT. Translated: CASSPTSGRVTGELFF.

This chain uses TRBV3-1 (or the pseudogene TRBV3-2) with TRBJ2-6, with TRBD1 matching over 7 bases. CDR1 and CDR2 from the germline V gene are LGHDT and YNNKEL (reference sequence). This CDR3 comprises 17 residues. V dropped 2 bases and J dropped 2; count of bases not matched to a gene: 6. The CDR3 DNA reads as TGTGCCAGCAGCCAACGACGGACAGGAGCTGGGGCCAACGTCCTGACTTTC. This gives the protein CASSQRRTGAGANVLTF.

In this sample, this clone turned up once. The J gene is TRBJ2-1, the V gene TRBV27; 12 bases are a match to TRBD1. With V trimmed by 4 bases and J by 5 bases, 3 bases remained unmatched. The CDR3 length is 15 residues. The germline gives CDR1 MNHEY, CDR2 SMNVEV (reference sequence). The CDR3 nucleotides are TGTGCCAGCAGTTCGGGACAGGGGGCTGACAATGAGCAGTTCTTC. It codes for CASSSGQGADNEQFF.

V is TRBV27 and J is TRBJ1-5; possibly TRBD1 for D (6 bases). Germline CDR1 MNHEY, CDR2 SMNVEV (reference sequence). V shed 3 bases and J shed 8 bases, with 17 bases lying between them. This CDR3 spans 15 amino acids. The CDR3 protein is CASSLRWGGGEPQHF. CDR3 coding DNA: TGTGCCAGCAGTTTGAGATGGGGGGGCGGCGAGCCCCAGCATTTT.

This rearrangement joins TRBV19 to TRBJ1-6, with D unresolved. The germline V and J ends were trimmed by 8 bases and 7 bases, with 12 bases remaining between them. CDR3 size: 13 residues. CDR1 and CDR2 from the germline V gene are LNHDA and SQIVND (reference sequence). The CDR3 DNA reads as TGTGCCAGTTCTCAGTATCCGAATTCACCCCTCCACTTT. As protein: CASSQYPNSPLHF.

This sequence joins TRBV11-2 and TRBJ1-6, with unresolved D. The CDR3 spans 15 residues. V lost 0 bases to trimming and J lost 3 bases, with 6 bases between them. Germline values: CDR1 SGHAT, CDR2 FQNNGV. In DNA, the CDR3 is TGTGCCAGCAGCTTAGAAGCCAACTATAATTCACCCCTCCACTTT. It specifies CASSLEANYNSPLHF.

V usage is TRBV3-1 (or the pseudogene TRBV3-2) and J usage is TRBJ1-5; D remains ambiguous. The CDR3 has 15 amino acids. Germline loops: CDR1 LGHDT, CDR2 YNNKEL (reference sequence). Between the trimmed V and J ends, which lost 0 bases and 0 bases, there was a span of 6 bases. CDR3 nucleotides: TGTGCCAGCAGCCAAGAAGCATTTAGCAATCAGCCCCAGCATTTT. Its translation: CASSQEAFSNQPQHF.

CDR3 in amino acids: CASSQDMGRKREQYF. The CDR3, as DNA: TGTGCCAGCAGCCAAGACATGGGCAGAAAACGCGAGCAGTACTTC. This rearrangement joins TRBV4-2 to TRBJ2-7; D gene ambiguous. Germline CDR1 is LGHNA and CDR2 is YNFKEQ. The CDR3 length is 15 residues. The V end lost 0 bases, the J end lost 6 bases, and 15 bases lay between the germline ends.

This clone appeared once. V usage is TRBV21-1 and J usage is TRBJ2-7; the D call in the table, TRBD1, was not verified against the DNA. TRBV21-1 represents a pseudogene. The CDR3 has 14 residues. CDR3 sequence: CASSPQGIGYEQYF. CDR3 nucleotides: TGTGCCAGCAGCCCACAGGGAATTGGCTACGAGCAGTACTTC.

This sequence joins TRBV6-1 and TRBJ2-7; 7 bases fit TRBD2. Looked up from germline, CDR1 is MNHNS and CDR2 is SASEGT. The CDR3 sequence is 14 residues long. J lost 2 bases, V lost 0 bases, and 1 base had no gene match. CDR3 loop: CASSEAGGPYEQYF. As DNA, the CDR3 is TGTGCCAGCAGTGAAGCGGGAGGGCCCTACGAGCAGTACTTC.

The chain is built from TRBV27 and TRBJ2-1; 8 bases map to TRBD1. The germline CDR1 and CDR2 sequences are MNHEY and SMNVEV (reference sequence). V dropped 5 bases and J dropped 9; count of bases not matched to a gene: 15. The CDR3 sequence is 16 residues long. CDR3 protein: CASSPRPGQVIFEQFF. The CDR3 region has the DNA TGTGCCAGCAGTCCCCGTCCGGGACAGGTTATCTTTGAGCAGTTCTTC.

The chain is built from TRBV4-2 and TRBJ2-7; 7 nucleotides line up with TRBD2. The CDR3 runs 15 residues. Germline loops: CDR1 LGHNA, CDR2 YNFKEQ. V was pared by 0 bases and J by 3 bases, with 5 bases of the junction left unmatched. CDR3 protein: CASSQDGTTVYEQYF. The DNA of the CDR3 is TGTGCCAGCAGCCAAGATGGGACTACAGTCTACGAGCAGTACTTC.

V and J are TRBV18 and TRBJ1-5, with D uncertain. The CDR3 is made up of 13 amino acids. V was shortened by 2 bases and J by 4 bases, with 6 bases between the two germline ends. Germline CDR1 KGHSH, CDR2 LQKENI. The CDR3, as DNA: TGTGCCAGCTCACCATCGGTTAATCAGCCCCAGCATTTT. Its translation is CASSPSVNQPQHF.

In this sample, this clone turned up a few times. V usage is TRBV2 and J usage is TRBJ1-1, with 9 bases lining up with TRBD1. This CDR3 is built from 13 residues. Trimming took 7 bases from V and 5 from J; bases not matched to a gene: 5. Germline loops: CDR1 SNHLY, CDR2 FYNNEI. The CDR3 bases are TGTGCCAGCACTAAACAGGGGGCGACTGAAGCTTTCTTT. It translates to CASTKQGATEAFF.

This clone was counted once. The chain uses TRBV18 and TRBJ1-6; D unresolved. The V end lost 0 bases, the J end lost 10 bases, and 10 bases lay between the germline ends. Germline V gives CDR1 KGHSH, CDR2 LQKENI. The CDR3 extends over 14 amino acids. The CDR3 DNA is TGTGCCAGCTCACCACCGGGCAGTCTGTCACCCCTCCACTTT. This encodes CASSPPGSLSPLHF.

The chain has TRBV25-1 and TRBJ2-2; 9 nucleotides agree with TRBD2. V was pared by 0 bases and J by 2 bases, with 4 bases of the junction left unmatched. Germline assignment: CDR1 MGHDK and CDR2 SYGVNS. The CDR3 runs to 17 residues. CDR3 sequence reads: CASSEYISGGNTGELFF. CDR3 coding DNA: TGTGCCAGCAGTGAATATATTAGCGGGGGCAACACCGGGGAGCTGTTTTTT. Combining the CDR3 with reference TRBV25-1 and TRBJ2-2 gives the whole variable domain EADIYQTPRYLVIGTGKKITLECSQTMGHDKMYWYQQDPGMELHLIHYSYGVNSTEKGDLSSESTVSRIRTEHFPLTLESARPSHTSQYLCASSEYISGGNTGELFFGEGSRLTVL.

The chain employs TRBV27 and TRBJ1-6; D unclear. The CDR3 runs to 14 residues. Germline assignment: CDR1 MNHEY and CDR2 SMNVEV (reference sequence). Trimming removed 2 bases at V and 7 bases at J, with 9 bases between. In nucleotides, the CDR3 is TGTGCCAGCAGTTTAATACGGTTAAATTCACCCCTCCACTTT. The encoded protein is CASSLIRLNSPLHF.

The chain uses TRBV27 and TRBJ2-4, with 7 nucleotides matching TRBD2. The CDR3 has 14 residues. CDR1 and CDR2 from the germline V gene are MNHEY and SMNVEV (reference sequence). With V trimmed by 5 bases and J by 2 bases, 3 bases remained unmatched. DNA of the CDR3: TGTGCCAGCAGTGGGGGGGGACCCAAAAACATTCAGTACTTC. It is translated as CASSGGGPKNIQYF.

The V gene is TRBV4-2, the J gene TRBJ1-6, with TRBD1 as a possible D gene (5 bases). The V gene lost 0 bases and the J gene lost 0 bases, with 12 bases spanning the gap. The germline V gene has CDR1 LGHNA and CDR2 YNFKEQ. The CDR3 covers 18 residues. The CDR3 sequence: CASSQDGSGYSYNSPLHF. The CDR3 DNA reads TGTGCCAGCAGCCAAGACGGATCAGGGTACTCCTATAATTCACCCCTCCACTTT.